This section outlines one T cell receptor beta chain sequence together with its context. The V end was cut by 3 bases, the J end by 8 bases, with 16 bases between. The CDR3 has 13 residues. Germline lookup yields CDR1 GTSNPN and CDR2 SVGIG (reference sequence). The sample is drawn from a study of blood T cell repertoires in COVID-19. The wider study: COVID-19 samples from acute and convalescent phases originated in the United States, Italy and Spain. PBMCs, B-cell-depleted T cells, or T cells provided the cDNA or gDNA that made up the material.

In the study's own analysis: Estimation of nucleated cell counts was performed using reference gene primer amplification. Sequencing used immunoSEQ multiplex PCR; TCRdb keeps in-frame clones, though not all of them. V and J calls plus clone size are reproduced from that table; the DNA served to infer D and trimming. This sample has a few hundred thousand clones, with roughly 88% found just once. V and J are TRBV30 and TRBJ1-2; no clear D. This TCR was recovered from a human donor in a cohort sampled during active COVID-19. Sequenced sample: peripheral blood. The CDR3 region is CAWSQTGWLGYTF. CDR3 coding DNA: TGTGCCTGGAGCCAAACGGGGTGGCTGGGCTACACCTTC. The full variable domain, with the rest looked up from reference TRBV30 and TRBJ1-2, is SQTIHQWPATLVQPVGSPLSLECTVEGTSNPNLYWYRQAAGRGLQLLFYSVGIGQISSEVPQNLSASRPQDRQFILSSKKLLLSDSGFYLCAWSQTGWLGYTFGSGTRLTVV.